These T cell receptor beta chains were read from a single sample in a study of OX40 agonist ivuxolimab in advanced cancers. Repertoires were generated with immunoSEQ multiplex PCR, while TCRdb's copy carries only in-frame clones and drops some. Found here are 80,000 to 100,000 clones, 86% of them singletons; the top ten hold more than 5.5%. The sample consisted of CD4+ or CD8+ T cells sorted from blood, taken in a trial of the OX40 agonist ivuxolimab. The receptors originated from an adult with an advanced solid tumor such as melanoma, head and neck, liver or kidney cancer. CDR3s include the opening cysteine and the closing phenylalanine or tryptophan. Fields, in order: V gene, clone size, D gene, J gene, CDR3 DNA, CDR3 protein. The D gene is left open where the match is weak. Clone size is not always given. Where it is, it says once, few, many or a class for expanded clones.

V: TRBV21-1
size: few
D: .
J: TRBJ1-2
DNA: TGTGCCAGCAGCAAAGGAGGGCAGGGGGCGCCCCATGGCTACACCTTC
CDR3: CASSKGGQGAPHGYTF

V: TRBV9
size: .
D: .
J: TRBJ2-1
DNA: TGTGCCAGCAGCTTACTAACAGGGAATGAGCAGTTCTTC
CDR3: CASSLLTGNEQFF

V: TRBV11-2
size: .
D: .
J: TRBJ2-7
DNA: TGTGCCAGCAGCTTAGACCCCGTGAGGCCGCGCGAGCAGTACTTC
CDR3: CASSLDPVRPREQYF

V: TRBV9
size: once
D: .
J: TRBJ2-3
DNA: TGTGCCAGCAGCCCGCTCCCCAGCACAGATACGCAGTATTTT
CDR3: CASSPLPSTDTQYF

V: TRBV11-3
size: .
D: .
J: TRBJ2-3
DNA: TGTGCCAGCAGCTTAGATCCCCCGGGACTCAAACAGTATTTT
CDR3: CASSLDPPGLKQYF

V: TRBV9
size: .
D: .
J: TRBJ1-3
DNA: TGTGCCAGCAGCCCTCGACTGGCTTCTGGAAACACCATATATTTT
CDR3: CASSPRLASGNTIYF

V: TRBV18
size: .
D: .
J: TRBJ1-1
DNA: TGTGCCAGCTCACCGGGGGCGACAGTCAGTTTTGAAGCTTTCTTT
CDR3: CASSPGATVSFEAFF

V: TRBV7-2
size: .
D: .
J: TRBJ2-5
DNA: TGTGCCAGCAGCAAAAACGCGCAAGAGACCCAGTACTTC
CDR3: CASSKNAQETQYF

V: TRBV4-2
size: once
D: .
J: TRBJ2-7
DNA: TGTGCCAGCAGCCAAGAATGGGGCGAGCAGTACTTC
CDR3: CASSQEWGEQYF

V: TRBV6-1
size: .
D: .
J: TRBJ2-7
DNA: TGTGCCAGCATGGAGGACCGGTACACTAACAAGCAGTACTTC
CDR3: CASMEDRYTNKQYF